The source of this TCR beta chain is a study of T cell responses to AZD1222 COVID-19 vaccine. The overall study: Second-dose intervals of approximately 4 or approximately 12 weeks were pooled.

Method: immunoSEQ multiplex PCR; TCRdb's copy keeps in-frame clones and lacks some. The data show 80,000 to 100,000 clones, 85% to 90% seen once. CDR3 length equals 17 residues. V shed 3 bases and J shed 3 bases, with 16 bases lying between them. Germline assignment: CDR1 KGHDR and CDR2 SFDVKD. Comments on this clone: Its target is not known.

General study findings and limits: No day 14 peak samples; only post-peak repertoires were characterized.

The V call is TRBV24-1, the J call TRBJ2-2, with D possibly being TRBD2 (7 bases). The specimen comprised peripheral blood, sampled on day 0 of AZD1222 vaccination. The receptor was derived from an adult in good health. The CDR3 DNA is TGTGCCACCAGTGATCTTACGGGGGGCGCTTACACCGGGGAGCTGTTTTTT. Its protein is CATSDLTGGAYTGELFF.